The present T cell receptor beta chain was sequenced within a study of Ad26.COV2.S vaccination and SARS-CoV-2 variants. Indicated treatment: 19 received Ad26.COV2.S at low or high dose, single or two shots; five or six received placebo; per-sample allocation not given. All samples were drawn on day 63, counting from the first vaccine or placebo injection. The vaccine antigen was prefusion-stabilized Wuhan SARS-CoV-2 spike. V was pared by 6 bases and J by 1 base, with 10 bases between. Germline V gene data show CDR1 as SGHRS and CDR2 as YFSETQ. The CDR3 loop spans 13 amino acids. Sequencing used immunoSEQ multiplex PCR; TCRdb keeps in-frame clones, though not all of them. The sample lists about 420,000 clones, roughly 90% occurring once.

V gene TRBV5-1 combines with J gene TRBJ1-1; D is unclear. This specimen consisted of peripheral blood, obtained in a trial of Ad26.COV2.S vaccine versus placebo. This clonotype originated in a person between 18 and 59 years old who received the Ad26.COV2.S COVID-19 vaccine or a placebo. The CDR3 sequence: CASTGISNTEAFF. DNA of the CDR3: TGCGCCAGCACCGGCATCTCGAACACTGAAGCTTTCTTT. The variable domain in full, completed from reference TRBV5-1 and TRBJ1-1, reads KAGVTQTPRYLIKTRGQQVTLSCSPISGHRSVSWYQQTPGQGLQFLFEYFSETQRNKGNFPGRFSGRQFSNSRSEMNVSTLELGDSALYLCASTGISNTEAFFGQGTRLTVV.